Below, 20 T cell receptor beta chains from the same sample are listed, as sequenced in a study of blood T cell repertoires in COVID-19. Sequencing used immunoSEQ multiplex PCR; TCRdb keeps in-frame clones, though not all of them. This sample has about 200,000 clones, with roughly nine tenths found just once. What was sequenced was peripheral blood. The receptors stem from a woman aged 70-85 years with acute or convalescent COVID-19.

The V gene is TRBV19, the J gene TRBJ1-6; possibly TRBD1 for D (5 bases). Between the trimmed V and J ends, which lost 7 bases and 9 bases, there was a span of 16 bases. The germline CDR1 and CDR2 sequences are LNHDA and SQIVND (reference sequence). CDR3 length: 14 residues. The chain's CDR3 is CASTSSGIGSPLHF. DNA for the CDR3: TGTGCCAGTACCTCATCAGGGATAGGTTCACCCCTCCACTTT. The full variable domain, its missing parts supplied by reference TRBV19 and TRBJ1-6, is DGGITQSPKYLFRKEGQNVTLSCEQNLNHDAMYWYRQDPGQGLRLIYYSQIVNDFQKGDIAEGYSVSREKKESFPLTVTSAQKNPTAFYLCASTSSGIGSPLHFGNGTRLTVT.

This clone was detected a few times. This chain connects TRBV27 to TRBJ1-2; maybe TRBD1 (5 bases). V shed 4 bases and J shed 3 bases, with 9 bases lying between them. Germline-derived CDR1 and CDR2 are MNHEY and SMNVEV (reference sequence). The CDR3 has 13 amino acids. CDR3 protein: CASSSWGDYGYTF. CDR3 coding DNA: TGTGCCAGCAGTTCCTGGGGGGACTATGGCTACACCTTC.

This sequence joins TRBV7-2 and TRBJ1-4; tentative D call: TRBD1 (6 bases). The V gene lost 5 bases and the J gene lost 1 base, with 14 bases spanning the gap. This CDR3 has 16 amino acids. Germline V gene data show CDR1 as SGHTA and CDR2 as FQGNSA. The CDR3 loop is CASSPRATGTNEKLFF. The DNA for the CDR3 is TGTGCCAGCAGCCCTAGAGCGACAGGAACTAATGAAAAACTGTTTTTT.

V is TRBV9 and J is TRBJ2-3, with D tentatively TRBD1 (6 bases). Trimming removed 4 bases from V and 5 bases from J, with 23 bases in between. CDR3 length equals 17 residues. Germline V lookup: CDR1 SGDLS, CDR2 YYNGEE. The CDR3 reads CASSQGLQQIRGDTQYF. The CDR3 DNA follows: TGTGCCAGCAGCCAGGGGCTACAGCAAATACGAGGAGATACGCAGTATTTT.

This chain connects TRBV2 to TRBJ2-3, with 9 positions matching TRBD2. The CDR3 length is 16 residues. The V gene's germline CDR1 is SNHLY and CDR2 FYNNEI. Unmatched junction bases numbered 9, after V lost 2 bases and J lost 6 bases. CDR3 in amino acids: CASSESLAGPQDTQYF. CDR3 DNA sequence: TGTGCCAGCAGTGAATCCCTAGCGGGGCCGCAGGATACGCAGTATTTT.

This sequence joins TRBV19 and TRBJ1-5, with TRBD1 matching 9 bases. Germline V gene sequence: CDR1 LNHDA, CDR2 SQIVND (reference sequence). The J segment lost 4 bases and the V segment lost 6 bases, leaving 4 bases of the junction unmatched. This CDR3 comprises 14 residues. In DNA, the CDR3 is TGTGCCAGTAGAGGGACAGGGTCGAATCAGCCCCAGCATTTT. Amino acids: CASRGTGSNQPQHF.

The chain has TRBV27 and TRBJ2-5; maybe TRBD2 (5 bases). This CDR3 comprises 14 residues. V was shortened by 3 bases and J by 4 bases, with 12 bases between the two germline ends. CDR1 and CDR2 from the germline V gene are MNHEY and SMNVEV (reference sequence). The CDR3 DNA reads TGTGCCAGCAGTTTGTTAGGGAGCGGAGAGACCCAGTACTTC. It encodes CASSLLGSGETQYF.

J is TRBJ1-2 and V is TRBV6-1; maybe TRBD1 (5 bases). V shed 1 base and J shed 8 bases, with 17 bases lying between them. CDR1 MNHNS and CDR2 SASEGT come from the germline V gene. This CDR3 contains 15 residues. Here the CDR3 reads CASSEDLRGLRGYTF. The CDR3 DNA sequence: TGTGCCAGCAGTGAAGACCTTCGGGGGTTGCGGGGCTACACCTTC.

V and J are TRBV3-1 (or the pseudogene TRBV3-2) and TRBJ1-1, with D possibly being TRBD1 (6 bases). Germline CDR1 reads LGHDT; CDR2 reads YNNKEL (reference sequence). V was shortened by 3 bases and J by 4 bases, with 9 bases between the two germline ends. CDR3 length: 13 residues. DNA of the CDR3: TGTGCCAGCAGCCACAGGGGACCCACTGAAGCTTTCTTT. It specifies CASSHRGPTEAFF.

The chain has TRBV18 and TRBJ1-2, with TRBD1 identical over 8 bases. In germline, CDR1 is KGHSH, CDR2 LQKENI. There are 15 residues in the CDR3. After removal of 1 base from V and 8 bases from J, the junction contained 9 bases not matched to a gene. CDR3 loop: CASSPQGQALVGYTF. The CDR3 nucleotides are TGTGCCAGCTCACCACAGGGACAGGCCCTGGTCGGCTACACCTTC.

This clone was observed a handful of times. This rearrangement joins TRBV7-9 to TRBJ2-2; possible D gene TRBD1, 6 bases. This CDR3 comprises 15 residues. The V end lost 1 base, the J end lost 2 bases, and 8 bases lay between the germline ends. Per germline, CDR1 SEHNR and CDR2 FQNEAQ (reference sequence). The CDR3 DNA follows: TGTGCCAGCAGCTTAGGGACAGCAAACACCGGGGAGCTGTTTTTT. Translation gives CASSLGTANTGELFF.

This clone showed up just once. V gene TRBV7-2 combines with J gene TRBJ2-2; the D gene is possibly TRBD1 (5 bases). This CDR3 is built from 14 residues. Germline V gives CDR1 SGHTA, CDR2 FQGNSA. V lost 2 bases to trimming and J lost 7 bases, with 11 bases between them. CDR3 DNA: TGTGCCAGCAGCTTACAGGGCTGGGTCGGGGAGCTGTTTTTT. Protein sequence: CASSLQGWVGELFF.

CDR3 sequence: CASSHPGGDQPQHF. CDR3 nucleotides: TGCGCCAGCAGCCACCCGGGAGGGGATCAGCCCCAGCATTTT. The chain joins TRBV4-1 to TRBJ1-5, with TRBD1 as a possible D gene (5 bases). V lost 3 bases and J 5 bases, leaving 11 bases between the germline ends. The CDR3 is 14 residues long. Germline-derived CDR1 and CDR2 are MGHRA and YSYEKL.

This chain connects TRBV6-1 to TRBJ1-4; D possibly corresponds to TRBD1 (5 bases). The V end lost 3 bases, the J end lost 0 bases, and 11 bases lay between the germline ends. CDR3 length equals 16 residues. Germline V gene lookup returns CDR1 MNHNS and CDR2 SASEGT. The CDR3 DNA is TGTGCCAGCAGTGACCAGGGAACGGCAACTAATGAAAAACTGTTTTTT. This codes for CASSDQGTATNEKLFF.

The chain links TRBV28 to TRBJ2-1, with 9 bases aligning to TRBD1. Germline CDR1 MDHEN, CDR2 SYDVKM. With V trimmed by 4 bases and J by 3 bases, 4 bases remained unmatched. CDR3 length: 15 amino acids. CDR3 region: CASSWRQGVYNEQFF. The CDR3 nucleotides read TGTGCCAGCAGTTGGCGACAGGGGGTCTACAATGAGCAGTTCTTC.

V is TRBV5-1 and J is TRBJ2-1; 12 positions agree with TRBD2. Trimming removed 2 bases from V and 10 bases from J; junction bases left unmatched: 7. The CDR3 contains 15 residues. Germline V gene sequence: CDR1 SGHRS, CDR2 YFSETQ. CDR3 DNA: TGCGCCAGCAGCTTTTCTAGCGGGAGGGCAGAAGAGCAGTTCTTC. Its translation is CASSFSSGRAEEQFF.

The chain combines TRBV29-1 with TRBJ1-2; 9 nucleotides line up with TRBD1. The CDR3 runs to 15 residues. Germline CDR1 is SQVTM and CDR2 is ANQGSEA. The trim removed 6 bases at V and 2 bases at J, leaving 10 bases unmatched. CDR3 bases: TGCAGCGTAGTCCCGGGACAGGGATCGAACTATGGCTACACCTTC. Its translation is CSVVPGQGSNYGYTF.

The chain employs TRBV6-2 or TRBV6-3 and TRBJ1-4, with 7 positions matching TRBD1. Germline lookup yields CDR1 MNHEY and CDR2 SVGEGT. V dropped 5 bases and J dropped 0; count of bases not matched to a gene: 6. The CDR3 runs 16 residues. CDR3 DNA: TGTGCCAGCAGTACGGACAGGACCGCAACTAATGAAAAACTGTTTTTT. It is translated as CASSTDRTATNEKLFF.

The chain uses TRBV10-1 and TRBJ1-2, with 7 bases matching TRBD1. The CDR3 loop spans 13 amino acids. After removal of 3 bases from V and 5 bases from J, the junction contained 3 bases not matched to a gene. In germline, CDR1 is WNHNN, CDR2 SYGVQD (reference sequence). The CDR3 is CASSEDRDYGYTF. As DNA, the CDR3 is TGCGCCAGCAGTGAAGACAGGGATTATGGCTACACCTTC.

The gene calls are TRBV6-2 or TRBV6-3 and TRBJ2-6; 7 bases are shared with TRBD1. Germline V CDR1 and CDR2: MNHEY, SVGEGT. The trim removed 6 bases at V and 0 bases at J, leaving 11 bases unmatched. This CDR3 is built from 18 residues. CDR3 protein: CASSKMTGTSSGANVLTF. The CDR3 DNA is TGTGCCAGCAGCAAAATGACAGGGACGTCCTCTGGGGCCAACGTCCTGACTTTC.